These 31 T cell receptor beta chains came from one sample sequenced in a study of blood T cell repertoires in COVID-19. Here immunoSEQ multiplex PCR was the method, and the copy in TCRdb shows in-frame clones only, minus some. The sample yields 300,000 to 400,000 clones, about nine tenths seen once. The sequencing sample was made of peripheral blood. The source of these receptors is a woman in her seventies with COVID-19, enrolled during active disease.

The chain's CDR3 is CASSSRDSLYGYTF. CDR3 DNA sequence: TGTGCCAGCAGTTCTCGGGACAGCCTCTATGGCTACACCTTC. The chain combines TRBV6-5 with TRBJ1-2, with 7 bases identical to TRBD1. Trimming at V came to 4 bases and at J to 4 bases, leaving 6 bases not matched to a gene. This CDR3 has 14 amino acids. Germline V gene data show CDR1 as MNHEY and CDR2 as SVGAGI.

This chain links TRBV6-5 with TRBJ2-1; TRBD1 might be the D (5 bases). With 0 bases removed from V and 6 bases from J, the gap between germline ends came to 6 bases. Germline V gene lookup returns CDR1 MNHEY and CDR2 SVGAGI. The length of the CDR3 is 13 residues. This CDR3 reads CASSYSGVNEQFF. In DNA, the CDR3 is TGTGCCAGCAGTTACTCAGGGGTCAATGAGCAGTTCTTC.

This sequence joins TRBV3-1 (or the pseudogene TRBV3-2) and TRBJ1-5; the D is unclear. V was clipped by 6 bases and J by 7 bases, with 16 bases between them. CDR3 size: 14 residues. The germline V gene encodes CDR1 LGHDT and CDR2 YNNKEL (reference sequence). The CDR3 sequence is CASSLTRGSQPQHF. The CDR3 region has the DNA TGTGCCAGCAGTCTGACCCGAGGGAGCCAGCCCCAGCATTTT.

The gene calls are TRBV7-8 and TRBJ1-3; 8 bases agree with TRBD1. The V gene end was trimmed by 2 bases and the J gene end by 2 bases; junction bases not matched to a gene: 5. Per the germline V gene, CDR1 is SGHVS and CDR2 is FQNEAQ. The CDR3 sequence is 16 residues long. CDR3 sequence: CASSLRPTGAGNTIYF. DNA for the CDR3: TGTGCCAGCAGCTTACGCCCGACAGGGGCTGGAAACACCATATATTTT.

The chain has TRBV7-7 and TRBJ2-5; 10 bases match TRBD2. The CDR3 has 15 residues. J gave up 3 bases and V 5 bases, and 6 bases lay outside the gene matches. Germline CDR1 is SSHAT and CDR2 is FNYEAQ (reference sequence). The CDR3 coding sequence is TGTGCCAGCAGCCCAGTAGCGGGGGGCGAAGAGACCCAGTACTTC. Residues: CASSPVAGGEETQYF.

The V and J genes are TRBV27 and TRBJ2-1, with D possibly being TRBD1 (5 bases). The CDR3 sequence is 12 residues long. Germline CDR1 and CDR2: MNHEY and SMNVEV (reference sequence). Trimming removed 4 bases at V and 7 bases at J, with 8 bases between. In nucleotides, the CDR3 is TGTGCCAGCAGTTCAAGGGGTAATGAGCAGTTCTTC. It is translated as CASSSRGNEQFF.

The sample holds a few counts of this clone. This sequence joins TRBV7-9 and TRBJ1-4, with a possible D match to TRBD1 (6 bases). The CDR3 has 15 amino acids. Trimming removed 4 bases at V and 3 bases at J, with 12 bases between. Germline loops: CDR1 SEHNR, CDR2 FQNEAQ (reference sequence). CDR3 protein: CASSSSPGANEKLFF. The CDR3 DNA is TGTGCCAGCAGCTCATCACCAGGGGCTAATGAAAAACTGTTTTTT.

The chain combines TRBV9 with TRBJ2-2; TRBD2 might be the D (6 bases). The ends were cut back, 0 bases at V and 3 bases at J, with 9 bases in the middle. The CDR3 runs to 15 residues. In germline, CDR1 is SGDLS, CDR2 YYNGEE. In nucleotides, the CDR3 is TGTGCCAGCAGCGTAGGAGGAGGGGACACCGGGGAGCTGTTTTTT. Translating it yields CASSVGGGDTGELFF.

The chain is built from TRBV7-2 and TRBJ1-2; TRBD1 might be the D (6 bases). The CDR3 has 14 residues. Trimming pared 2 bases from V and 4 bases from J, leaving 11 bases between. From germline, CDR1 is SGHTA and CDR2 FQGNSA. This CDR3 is CASSLNRDGYGYTF. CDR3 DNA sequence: TGTGCCAGCAGCTTAAACAGGGACGGCTATGGCTACACCTTC.

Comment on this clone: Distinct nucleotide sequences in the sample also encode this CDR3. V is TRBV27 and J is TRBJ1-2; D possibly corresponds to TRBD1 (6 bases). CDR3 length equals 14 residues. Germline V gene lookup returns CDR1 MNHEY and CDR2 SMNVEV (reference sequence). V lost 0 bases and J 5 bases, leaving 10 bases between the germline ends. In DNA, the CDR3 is TGTGCCAGCAGTTTATCGGGACAAGGATATGGCTACACCTTC. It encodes CASSLSGQGYGYTF.

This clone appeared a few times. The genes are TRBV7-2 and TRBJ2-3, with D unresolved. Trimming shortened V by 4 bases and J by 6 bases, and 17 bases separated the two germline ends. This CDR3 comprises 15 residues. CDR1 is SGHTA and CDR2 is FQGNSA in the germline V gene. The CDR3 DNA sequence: TGTGCCAGCAGCTGGAGCTCCTCAGTCCCCGATACGCAGTATTTT. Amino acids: CASSWSSSVPDTQYF.

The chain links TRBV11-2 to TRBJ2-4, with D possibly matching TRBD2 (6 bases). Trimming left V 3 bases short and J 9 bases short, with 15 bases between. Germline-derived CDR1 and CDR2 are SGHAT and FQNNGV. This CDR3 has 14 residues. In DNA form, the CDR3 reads TGTGCCAGCAGCTTGCCAGGGCGGGGTGGCATTCAGTACTTC. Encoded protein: CASSLPGRGGIQYF.

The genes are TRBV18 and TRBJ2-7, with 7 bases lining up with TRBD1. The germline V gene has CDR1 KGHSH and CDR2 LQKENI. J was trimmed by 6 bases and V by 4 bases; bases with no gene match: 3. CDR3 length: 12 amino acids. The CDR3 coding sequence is TGTGCCAGCTCACGGTCAGGGGGCGAGCAGTACTTC. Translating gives CASSRSGGEQYF. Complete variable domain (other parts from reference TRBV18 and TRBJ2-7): NAGVMQNPRHLVRRRGQEARLRCSPMKGHSHVYWYRQLPEEGLKFMVYLQKENIIDESGMPKERFSAEFPKEGPSILRIQQVVRGDSAAYFCASSRSGGEQYFGPGTRLTVT.

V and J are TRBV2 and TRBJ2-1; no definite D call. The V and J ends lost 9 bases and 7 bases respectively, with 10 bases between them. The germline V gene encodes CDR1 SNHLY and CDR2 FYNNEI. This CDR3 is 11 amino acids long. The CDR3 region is CARSRANEQFF. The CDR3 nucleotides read TGTGCCAGGTCCCGAGCTAATGAGCAGTTCTTC.

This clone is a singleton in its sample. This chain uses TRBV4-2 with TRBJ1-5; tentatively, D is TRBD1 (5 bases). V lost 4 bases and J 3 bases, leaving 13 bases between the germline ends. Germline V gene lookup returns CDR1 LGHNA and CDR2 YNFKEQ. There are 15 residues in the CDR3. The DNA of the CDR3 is TGTGCCAGCAGCCCTGGGGTAGGGGTCAATCAGCCCCAGCATTTT. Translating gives CASSPGVGVNQPQHF.

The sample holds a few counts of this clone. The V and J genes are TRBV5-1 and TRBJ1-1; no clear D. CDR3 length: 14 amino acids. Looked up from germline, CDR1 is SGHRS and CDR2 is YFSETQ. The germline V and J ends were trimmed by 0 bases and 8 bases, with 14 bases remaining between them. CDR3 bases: TGCGCCAGCAGCTTGGCTCCACCGGGGAGGGAAGCTTTCTTT. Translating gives CASSLAPPGREAFF.

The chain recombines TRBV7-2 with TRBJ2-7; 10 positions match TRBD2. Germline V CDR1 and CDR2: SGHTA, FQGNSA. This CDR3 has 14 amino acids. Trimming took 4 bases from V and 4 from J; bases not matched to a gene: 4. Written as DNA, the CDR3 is TGTGCCAGCAGCTCCAGCGGGGGGGATTACGAGCAGTACTTC. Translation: CASSSSGGDYEQYF.

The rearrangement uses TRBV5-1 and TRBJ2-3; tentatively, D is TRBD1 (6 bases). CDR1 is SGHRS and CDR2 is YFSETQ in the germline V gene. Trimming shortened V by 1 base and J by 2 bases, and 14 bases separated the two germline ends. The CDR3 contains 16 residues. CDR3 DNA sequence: TGCGCCAGCAGCTTGTCCAGTGGACAGCCCACAGATACGCAGTATTTT. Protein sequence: CASSLSSGQPTDTQYF.

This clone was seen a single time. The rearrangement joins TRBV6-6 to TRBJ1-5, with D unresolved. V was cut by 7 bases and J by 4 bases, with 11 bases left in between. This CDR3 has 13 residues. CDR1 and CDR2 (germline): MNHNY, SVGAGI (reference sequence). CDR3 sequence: CASIPDGNQPQHF. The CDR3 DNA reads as TGTGCCAGCATCCCCGACGGGAATCAGCCCCAGCATTTT.

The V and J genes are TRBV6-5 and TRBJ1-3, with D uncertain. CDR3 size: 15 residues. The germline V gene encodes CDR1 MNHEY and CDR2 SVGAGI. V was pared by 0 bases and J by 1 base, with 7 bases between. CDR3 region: CASSYSPDSGNTIYF. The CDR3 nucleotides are TGTGCCAGCAGTTACTCTCCAGATTCTGGAAACACCATATATTTT.

CDR3 region: CASSLGRVPGLPTQYF. The CDR3, as DNA: TGTGCCAGCAGCCTTGGGAGGGTACCGGGACTCCCGACGCAGTACTTC. The chain is built from TRBV5-8 and TRBJ2-7; 7 positions agree with TRBD2. The junction had 19 bases not matched to a gene; V was cut back by 4 bases and J by 9 bases. Germline loops: CDR1 SGHTS, CDR2 YDEGEE. The CDR3 has 16 amino acids.

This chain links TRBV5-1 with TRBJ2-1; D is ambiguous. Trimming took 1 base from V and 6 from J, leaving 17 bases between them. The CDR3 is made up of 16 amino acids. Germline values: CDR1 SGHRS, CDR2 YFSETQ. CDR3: CASSLTTPSISNEQFF. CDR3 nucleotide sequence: TGCGCCAGCAGCTTGACTACCCCAAGTATAAGCAATGAGCAGTTCTTC.

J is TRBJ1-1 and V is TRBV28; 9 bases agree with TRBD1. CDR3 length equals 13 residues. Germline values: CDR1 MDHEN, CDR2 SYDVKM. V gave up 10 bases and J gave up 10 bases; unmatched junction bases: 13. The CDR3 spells CATLTRQGDGAFF. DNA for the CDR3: TGTGCCACCCTAACCCGACAGGGGGACGGAGCTTTCTTT.

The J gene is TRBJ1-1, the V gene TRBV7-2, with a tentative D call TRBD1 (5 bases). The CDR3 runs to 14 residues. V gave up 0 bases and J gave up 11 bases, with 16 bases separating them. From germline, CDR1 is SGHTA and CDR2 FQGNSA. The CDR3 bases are TGTGCCAGCAGCTTAGCGCGAATTCAGGGTGAGGCTTTCTTT. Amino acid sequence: CASSLARIQGEAFF.

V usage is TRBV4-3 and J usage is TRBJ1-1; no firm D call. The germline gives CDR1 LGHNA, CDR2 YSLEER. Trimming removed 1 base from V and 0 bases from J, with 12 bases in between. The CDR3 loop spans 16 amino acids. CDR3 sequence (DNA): TGCGCCAGCAGCCAAGGGGTCGGGGATATGAACACTGAAGCTTTCTTT. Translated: CASSQGVGDMNTEAFF.

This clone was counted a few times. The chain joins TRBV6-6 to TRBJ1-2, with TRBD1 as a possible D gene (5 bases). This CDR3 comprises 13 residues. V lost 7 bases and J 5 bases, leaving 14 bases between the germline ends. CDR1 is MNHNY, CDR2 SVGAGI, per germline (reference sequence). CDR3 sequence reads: CASNQDSTYGYTF. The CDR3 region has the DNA TGTGCCAGCAACCAAGACAGCACTTATGGCTACACCTTC.

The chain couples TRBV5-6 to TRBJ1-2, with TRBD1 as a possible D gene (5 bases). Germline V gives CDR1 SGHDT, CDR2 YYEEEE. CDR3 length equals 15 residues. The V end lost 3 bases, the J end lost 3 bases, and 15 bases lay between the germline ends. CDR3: CASSSTPQGYYGYTF. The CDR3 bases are TGTGCCAGCAGCTCCACCCCCCAGGGCTACTATGGCTACACCTTC.

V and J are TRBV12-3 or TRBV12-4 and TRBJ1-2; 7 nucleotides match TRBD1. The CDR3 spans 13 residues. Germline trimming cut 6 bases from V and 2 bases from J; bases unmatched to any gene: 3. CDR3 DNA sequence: TGTGCCAGCAGCCAGACAGGGAACTATGGCTACACCTTC. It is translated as CASSQTGNYGYTF.

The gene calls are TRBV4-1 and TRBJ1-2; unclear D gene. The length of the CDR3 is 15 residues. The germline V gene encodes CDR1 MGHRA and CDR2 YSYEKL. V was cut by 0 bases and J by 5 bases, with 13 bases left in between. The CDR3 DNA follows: TGCGCCAGCAGCCAAGAATGGCCGGGGTTGTATGGCTACACCTTC. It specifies CASSQEWPGLYGYTF.

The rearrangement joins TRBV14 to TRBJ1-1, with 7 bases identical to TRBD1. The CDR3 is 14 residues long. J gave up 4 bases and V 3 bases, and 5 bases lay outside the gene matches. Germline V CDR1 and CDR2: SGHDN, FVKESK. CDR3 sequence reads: CASSQIAGGTEAFF. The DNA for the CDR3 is TGTGCCAGCAGCCAGATCGCAGGGGGCACTGAAGCTTTCTTT.

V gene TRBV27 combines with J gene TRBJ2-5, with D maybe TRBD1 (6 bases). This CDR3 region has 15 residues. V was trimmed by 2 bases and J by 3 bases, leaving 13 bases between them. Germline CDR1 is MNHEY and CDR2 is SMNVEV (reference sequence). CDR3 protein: CASSLQGRWEETQYF. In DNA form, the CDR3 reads TGTGCCAGCAGTTTACAGGGGAGATGGGAAGAGACCCAGTACTTC.